The 15 T cell receptor beta chains reported below all come from one sample, sequenced in a study of OX40 agonist ivuxolimab in advanced cancers. Method: immunoSEQ multiplex PCR; TCRdb's copy keeps in-frame clones and lacks some. The sample yields about 58,000 clones, over 75% seen once. The sample here was CD4+ or CD8+ T cells sorted from blood, taken in a trial of the OX40 agonist ivuxolimab. These receptors were obtained from an adult with an advanced solid tumor such as melanoma, head and neck, liver or kidney cancer.

J is TRBJ2-7 and V is TRBV5-1, with 10 bases matching TRBD2. The CDR3 is made up of 15 amino acids. Germline V gene sequence: CDR1 SGHRS, CDR2 YFSETQ. The junction had 3 bases not matched to a gene; V was cut back by 3 bases and J by 0 bases. The CDR3 DNA reads TGCGCCAGCAGCTCCACTAGCGGGGACTCCTACGAGCAGTACTTC. It translates to CASSSTSGDSYEQYF.

This rearrangement joins TRBV7-6 to TRBJ1-5, with D possibly being TRBD1 (6 bases). CDR1 SGHVS and CDR2 FNYEAQ come from the germline V gene. The V end was cut by 4 bases, the J end by 6 bases, with 19 bases between. The CDR3 has 16 amino acids. The CDR3 sequence is CASSSRGWGPGQPQHF. The DNA of the CDR3 is TGTGCCAGCAGCTCCCGTGGATGGGGGCCGGGTCAGCCCCAGCATTTT. Based on the CDR3 plus reference TRBV7-6 and TRBJ1-5, the full variable domain is GAGVSQSPRYKVTKRGQDVALRCDPISGHVSLYWYRQALGQGPEFLTYFNYEAQQDKSGLPNDRFSAERPEGSISTLTIQRTEQRDSAMYRCASSSRGWGPGQPQHFGDGTRLSIL.

The gene calls are TRBV5-6 and TRBJ1-3; D is perhaps TRBD1 (5 bases). The CDR3 totals 16 residues. Germline loops: CDR1 SGHDT, CDR2 YYEEEE. V lost 1 base and J lost 0, with 11 bases in between. The CDR3 DNA follows: TGTGCCAGCAGCTTGATAGGGGCAATCTCTGGAAACACCATATATTTT. Translating it yields CASSLIGAISGNTIYF.

The chain's CDR3 is CASSTGECYTF. For the CDR3, the DNA is TGTGCCAGCAGCACTGGGGAGTGCTACACCTTC. This chain links TRBV21-1 with TRBJ1-2. TRBV21-1 is an annotated pseudogene. The CDR3 has 11 residues.

This clone showed up just a few times. The chain is built from TRBV10-1 and TRBJ1-3; D unclear. The germline V gene has CDR1 WNHNN and CDR2 SYGVQD (reference sequence). This CDR3 has 15 residues. V dropped 7 bases and J dropped 0 bases, with 13 bases sitting between them. The CDR3 sequence is CASIESAVSGNTIYF. The CDR3 DNA reads TGCGCCAGCATCGAGAGTGCGGTCTCTGGAAACACCATATATTTT.

The rearrangement uses TRBV10-3 and TRBJ2-3; a weak D match, TRBD2 (6 bases). Between the trimmed V and J ends, which lost 6 bases and 2 bases, there was a span of 18 bases. Germline-derived CDR1 and CDR2 are ENHRY and SYGVKD. The length of the CDR3 is 16 residues. The DNA of the CDR3 is TGTGCCATCAGACGATTCGGCGGGGTCAACACAGATACGCAGTATTTT. Translated, it gives CAIRRFGGVNTDTQYF.

The chain links TRBV29-1 to TRBJ2-3; D not resolved. Trimming pared 6 bases from V and 7 bases from J, leaving 11 bases between. The V gene's germline CDR1 is SQVTM and CDR2 ANQGSEA. The CDR3 has 11 residues. The CDR3, as DNA: TGCAGCGTAACTGAGGAAAATACGCAGTATTTT. This gives the protein CSVTEENTQYF.

This clone came up once. The CDR3 is CASSGTGGIYGYTF. The CDR3 nucleotides are TGTGCCAGTTCCGGGACAGGGGGCATCTATGGCTACACCTTC. The V and J genes are TRBV6-5 and TRBJ1-2; 12 bases map to TRBD1. V lost 9 bases and J lost 4; bases outside the gene matches: 6. Germline V gives CDR1 MNHEY, CDR2 SVGAGI. CDR3 length: 14 amino acids.

J is TRBJ1-1 and V is TRBV2; 9 bases map to TRBD1. The CDR3 is 13 residues long. J lost 5 bases, V lost 5 bases, and 3 bases had no gene match. Germline V CDR1 and CDR2: SNHLY, FYNNEI. The CDR3 sequence is CASSRTGDTEAFF. The CDR3 DNA is TGTGCCAGCAGTCGGACAGGGGATACTGAAGCTTTCTTT.

This chain connects TRBV5-1 to TRBJ1-5; 7 bases agree with TRBD1. The CDR3 runs to 15 residues. V lost 4 bases and J lost 4; bases outside the gene matches: 8. Looked up from germline, CDR1 is SGHRS and CDR2 is YFSETQ. For the CDR3, the DNA is TGCGCCAGCAGCGAGGGGACAGCTCAAAATCAGCCCCAGCATTTT. Translating gives CASSEGTAQNQPQHF.

This clone came up a few times. This chain links TRBV7-9 with TRBJ2-3; D gene ambiguous. V lost 0 bases to trimming and J lost 6 bases, with 10 bases between them. This CDR3 has 14 residues. In germline, CDR1 is SEHNR, CDR2 FQNEAQ (reference sequence). Written as DNA, the CDR3 is TGTGCCAGCAGCTTAGCTCGGCCCGAGGATACGCAGTATTTT. Its translation is CASSLARPEDTQYF.

J is TRBJ1-1 and V is TRBV10-3; D might be TRBD1 (5 bases). The CDR3 consists of 13 residues. V gave up 6 bases and J gave up 2 bases, with 10 bases separating them. Germline V gene sequence: CDR1 ENHRY, CDR2 SYGVKD. DNA of the CDR3: TGTGCCATCAGGGGACCAAGAAACACTGAAGCTTTCTTT. Amino acid sequence: CAIRGPRNTEAFF.

This sequence joins TRBV10-1 and TRBJ2-3; TRBD1 is a possible D gene (6 bases). CDR1 is WNHNN and CDR2 is SYGVQD in the germline V gene (reference sequence). V was shortened by 2 bases and J by 4 bases, with 13 bases between the two germline ends. The CDR3 contains 15 residues. The CDR3 sequence: CASSENQGSPDTQYF. CDR3 DNA: TGCGCCAGCAGTGAGAATCAGGGGTCACCAGATACGCAGTATTTT.

The V call is TRBV5-3, the J call TRBJ1-1, with 9 bases fitting TRBD1. TRBV5-3 is sorted into the ORF group, with uncertain function. Trimming cost V 3 bases and J 4 bases; bases outside gene matches: 7. CDR3 length equals 15 residues. As DNA, the CDR3 is TGTGCCAGAAGCTCGGACAGGGGAAGACCCACTGAAGCTTTCTTT. Translated, it gives CARSSDRGRPTEAFF.

This clone was counted a few times. This chain uses TRBV10-2 with TRBJ2-5; perhaps D is TRBD1 or TRBD2 (6 bases each). With 5 bases removed from V and 4 bases from J, the gap between germline ends came to 14 bases. The CDR3 contains 14 residues. Germline assignment: CDR1 WSHSY and CDR2 SAAADI. The CDR3 loop reads CASSNVGGGETQYF. CDR3 sequence (DNA): TGCGCCAGCAGTAATGTGGGGGGCGGAGAGACCCAGTACTTC.